The 27 T cell receptor beta chains below all came from one sample that was sequenced in a study of shared clonotypes between healthy human individuals. It was CD45RO-negative cells, positively selected for CCR7, that made up naive CD8 cells, with terminally differentiated effector memory CD45RA+ cells excluded. Repertoires were generated with immunoSEQ multiplex PCR, while TCRdb's copy carries only in-frame clones and drops some. This table has just over 2,000,000 clones, around 96% appearing once. The sample was naive CD8+ T cells sorted from blood. Receptors originate from a man aged 18 to 29 in good health.

This sequence joins TRBV11-2 and TRBJ2-1, with 9 positions matching TRBD2. From germline, CDR1 is SGHAT and CDR2 FQNNGV. The CDR3 is 19 amino acids. With 0 bases clipped from V and 0 bases from J, the junction kept 9 bases outside the gene matches. The CDR3 is CASSLEGGLAGYSYNEQFF. The CDR3, as DNA: TGTGCCAGCAGCTTAGAAGGGGGGCTAGCGGGATACTCCTACAATGAGCAGTTCTTC.

On this clone: This same CDR3 is encoded by further DNA sequences in the sample. CDR3 in DNA: TGCGCCAGCAGCCAAGATAGTGACAATGAGCAGTTCTTC. Residues: CASSQDSDNEQFF. The chain recombines TRBV4-3 with TRBJ2-1; no firm D call. The V gene lost 0 bases and the J gene lost 5 bases, with 5 bases spanning the gap. Germline CDR1 is LGHNA and CDR2 is YSLEER. The CDR3 extends over 13 amino acids.

The gene calls are TRBV4-2 and TRBJ1-4; D is undetermined. This CDR3 contains 15 residues. Trimming cost V 1 base and J 4 bases, with 10 bases left between them. Germline V lookup: CDR1 LGHNA, CDR2 YNFKEQ. For the CDR3, the DNA is TGTGCCAGCAGCCAAGGGGCTTCTTTTAATGAAAAACTGTTTTTT. As protein: CASSQGASFNEKLFF.

Note on this clone: This specimen includes other DNA sequences encoding the same CDR3. The chain recombines TRBV2 with TRBJ1-2; a weak D match, TRBD1 (5 bases). V was trimmed by 3 bases and J by 2 bases, leaving 16 bases between them. This CDR3 contains 16 residues. Germline V CDR1 and CDR2: SNHLY, FYNNEI. CDR3 sequence: CASSEAGGGANYGYTF. The CDR3 DNA reads as TGTGCCAGCAGTGAGGCGGGAGGAGGGGCGAACTATGGCTACACCTTC.

As regards this clone: The sample contains more than one DNA sequence encoding this CDR3. V is TRBV4-1 and J is TRBJ2-7; D gene ambiguous. CDR1 is MGHRA and CDR2 is YSYEKL in the germline V gene. Between the trimmed V and J ends, which lost 1 base and 1 base, there was a span of 5 bases. The CDR3 has 13 residues. The CDR3 sequence: CASSQAPSYEQYF. The DNA for the CDR3 is TGCGCCAGCAGCCAAGCCCCTTCCTACGAGCAGTACTTC.

This chain links TRBV4-1 with TRBJ1-5, with no clear D. CDR1 and CDR2 from the germline V gene are MGHRA and YSYEKL. V gave up 4 bases and J gave up 4 bases, with 14 bases separating them. CDR3 size: 15 residues. In DNA, the CDR3 is TGCGCCAGCAGCCTGATAAAAGGACCAAATCAGCCCCAGCATTTT. As protein: CASSLIKGPNQPQHF.

This clone was seen a few times. The same CDR3 is also encoded by other DNA sequences in this sample. The rearrangement joins TRBV5-6 to TRBJ2-7; 9 bases align to TRBD1. Germline V gene lookup returns CDR1 SGHDT and CDR2 YYEEEE. CDR3 size: 13 residues. After removal of 3 bases from V and 4 bases from J, the junction contained 2 bases not matched to a gene. CDR3 sequence reads: CASSSGTGYEQYF. CDR3 sequence (DNA): TGTGCCAGCAGCTCCGGGACAGGGTACGAGCAGTACTTC.

Notes on this clone: In the same sample, other DNA sequences code for this CDR3. The J gene is TRBJ1-1, the V gene TRBV6-5, with D possibly being TRBD1 (5 bases). Germline loops: CDR1 MNHEY, CDR2 SVGAGI. The CDR3 is 14 amino acids. The V end was cut by 2 bases, the J end by 4 bases, with 11 bases between. The CDR3 loop reads CASSYGGEGTEAFF. CDR3 bases: TGTGCCAGCAGTTACGGGGGGGAGGGCACTGAAGCTTTCTTT.

The chain couples TRBV7-8 to TRBJ1-6; TRBD1 matches at 9 bases. Per germline, CDR1 SGHVS and CDR2 FQNEAQ. This CDR3 comprises 17 residues. V gave up 6 bases and J gave up 6 bases; unmatched junction bases: 12. The CDR3 reads CASREEGTGLSNSPLHF. The DNA for the CDR3 is TGTGCCAGCAGGGAAGAGGGGACAGGGCTAAGTAATTCACCCCTCCACTTT.

The V call is TRBV29-1, the J call TRBJ2-3; TRBD2 matches at 7 bases. This CDR3 contains 14 residues. Germline CDR1 SQVTM, CDR2 ANQGSEA. J gave up 5 bases and V 7 bases, and 12 bases lay outside the gene matches. The CDR3 DNA reads as TGCAGCGCCGCGGGAGACCTCGGTGGAGATACGCAGTATTTT. It translates to CSAAGDLGGDTQYF.

V is TRBV11-2 and J is TRBJ1-1, with D tentatively TRBD1 (6 bases). The V and J ends lost 1 base and 3 bases respectively, with 12 bases between them. This CDR3 is built from 15 residues. The germline V gene encodes CDR1 SGHAT and CDR2 FQNNGV. CDR3 nucleotide sequence: TGTGCCAGCAGCTTAGGCGTCAGGGGATACACTGAAGCTTTCTTT. Translating it yields CASSLGVRGYTEAFF. Complete variable domain (other parts from reference TRBV11-2 and TRBJ1-1): EAGVAQSPRYKIIEKRQSVAFWCNPISGHATLYWYQQILGQGPKLLIQFQNNGVVDDSQLPKDRFSAERLKGVDSTLKIQPAKLEDSAVYLCASSLGVRGYTEAFFGQGTRLTVV.

Remarks on this clone: In the same sample, other DNA sequences code for this CDR3. This chain joins TRBV19 and TRBJ2-7; D not certain. This CDR3 comprises 12 residues. Per the germline V gene, CDR1 is LNHDA and CDR2 is SQIVND (reference sequence). V lost 0 bases and J 4 bases, leaving 4 bases between the germline ends. The CDR3 loop is CASSIDGYEQYF. In DNA form, the CDR3 reads TGTGCCAGTAGTATAGATGGTTACGAGCAGTACTTC.

The chain links TRBV5-1 to TRBJ2-2; D perhaps matches TRBD2 (6 bases). The V end lost 0 bases, the J end lost 6 bases, and 12 bases lay between the germline ends. The CDR3 runs to 15 residues. Germline CDR1 and CDR2: SGHRS and YFSETQ. CDR3 DNA sequence: TGCGCCAGCAGCTTGGCGGAGGGTCGGGCCGGGGAGCTGTTTTTT. Protein sequence: CASSLAEGRAGELFF. Full variable domain (outside the CDR3, taken from reference TRBV5-1 and TRBJ2-2): KAGVTQTPRYLIKTRGQQVTLSCSPISGHRSVSWYQQTPGQGLQFLFEYFSETQRNKGNFPGRFSGRQFSNSRSEMNVSTLELGDSALYLCASSLAEGRAGELFFGEGSRLTVL.

The J gene is TRBJ2-1, the V gene TRBV4-1, with D perhaps assigned TRBD1 or TRBD2 (5 bases each). Looked up from germline, CDR1 is MGHRA and CDR2 is YSYEKL. CDR3 length equals 16 residues. Trimming shortened V by 5 bases and J by 2 bases, and 16 bases separated the two germline ends. The CDR3: CASSGRDQPAYNEQFF. As DNA, the CDR3 is TGCGCCAGCAGCGGCCGGGACCAACCAGCCTACAATGAGCAGTTCTTC.

The rearrangement uses TRBV5-6 and TRBJ2-7; 10 positions agree with TRBD1. Germline loops: CDR1 SGHDT, CDR2 YYEEEE. J gave up 2 bases and V 1 base, and 6 bases lay outside the gene matches. The CDR3 length is 16 residues. The CDR3 DNA is TGTGCCAGCAGCTTGACGGGACAGGGGATTCCCTACGAGCAGTACTTC. Encoded protein: CASSLTGQGIPYEQYF.

This clone showed up just once. V is TRBV9 and J is TRBJ2-7, with unresolved D. CDR1 and CDR2 (germline): SGDLS, YYNGEE. The CDR3 totals 15 residues. V gave up 0 bases and J gave up 0 bases, with 10 bases separating them. The CDR3 nucleotides read TGTGCCAGCAGCGTAGGAGCACCAGCCTCCTACGAGCAGTACTTC. It yields the protein CASSVGAPASYEQYF.

This chain connects TRBV9 to TRBJ2-6, with 9 positions matching TRBD2. Germline CDR1 and CDR2: SGDLS and YYNGEE. V lost 5 bases to trimming and J lost 2 bases; unmatched junction nucleotides: 17. CDR3 length: 20 residues. The DNA of the CDR3 is TGTGCCAGCAGTCCAGCCCCGAATAGCGGGGGATTGACTGGGGCCAACGTCCTGACTTTC. Encoded protein: CASSPAPNSGGLTGANVLTF.

This chain links TRBV5-4 with TRBJ2-7; maybe TRBD1 (7 bases). Germline V lookup: CDR1 SGHNT, CDR2 YYREEE (reference sequence). The CDR3 runs to 14 residues. Trimming pared 0 bases from V and 4 bases from J, leaving 11 bases between. The CDR3 DNA sequence: TGTGCCAGCAGCTTGGGGAGGGGGCAGTACGAGCAGTACTTC. Translated, it gives CASSLGRGQYEQYF.

The rearrangement links TRBV4-3 to TRBJ2-2; D not resolved. Germline V gives CDR1 LGHNA, CDR2 YSLEER. This CDR3 region has 16 residues. Trimming removed 2 bases at V and 1 base at J, with 11 bases between. Here the CDR3 DNA reads TGCGCCAGCAGCCAAACGGTCCCGGAGAACACCGGGGAGCTGTTTTTT. Its protein product is CASSQTVPENTGELFF.

The V call is TRBV15, the J call TRBJ1-5; D remains ambiguous. CDR3 length: 14 residues. The V gene's germline CDR1 is LNHNV and CDR2 YYDKDF (reference sequence). V shed 5 bases and J shed 0 bases, with 8 bases lying between them. Here the CDR3 reads CATSGGSSNQPQHF. CDR3 nucleotides: TGTGCCACCAGCGGCGGGAGTAGCAATCAGCCCCAGCATTTT.

The chain recombines TRBV4-3 with TRBJ2-1; TRBD2 aligns across 10 bases. This CDR3 contains 20 residues. V lost 0 bases and J lost 5; bases outside the gene matches: 16. In germline, CDR1 is LGHNA, CDR2 YSLEER. This CDR3 is CASSQDLSGPLAGAHNEQFF. The CDR3 DNA reads TGCGCCAGCAGCCAAGATCTAAGTGGACCCCTAGCGGGAGCCCACAATGAGCAGTTCTTC.

V usage is TRBV20-1 and J usage is TRBJ2-3, with TRBD2 as a possible D gene (6 bases). V lost 6 bases to trimming and J lost 13 bases, with 17 bases between them. The CDR3 totals 11 residues. The germline CDR1 and CDR2 sequences are DFQATT and SNEGSKA (reference sequence). CDR3 amino acids: CSARDGGMEYF. The CDR3 DNA follows: TGCAGTGCCAGGGACGGAGGGATGGAGTATTTT.

The chain uses TRBV13 and TRBJ1-4; no definite D call. The CDR3 length is 14 residues. V was cut by 4 bases and J by 4 bases, with 10 bases left in between. Germline CDR1 is PRHDT and CDR2 is FYEKMQ (reference sequence). The CDR3 region has the DNA TGTGCCAGCAGCTCCCGGCAGCATAATGAAAAACTGTTTTTT. Its translation: CASSSRQHNEKLFF.

This clone came up once. The V gene is TRBV27, the J gene TRBJ2-5; D call uncertain. The V end was cut by 1 base, the J end by 5 bases, with 8 bases between. The CDR3 is 13 amino acids. Germline-derived CDR1 and CDR2 are MNHEY and SMNVEV (reference sequence). In DNA, the CDR3 is TGTGCCAGCAGTTTATGGGCATCGGAGACCCAGTACTTC. It yields the protein CASSLWASETQYF.

The genes are TRBV19 and TRBJ1-1; possibly TRBD1 for D (6 bases). The CDR3 extends over 14 amino acids. Germline V CDR1 and CDR2: LNHDA, SQIVND (reference sequence). V lost 6 bases and J 1 base, leaving 12 bases between the germline ends. The CDR3 is CASSWGGGNTEAFF. In nucleotides, the CDR3 is TGTGCCAGTAGCTGGGGAGGGGGGAACACTGAAGCTTTCTTT.

The chain combines TRBV28 with TRBJ2-1; no reliable D call. This CDR3 has 11 amino acids. The V gene's germline CDR1 is MDHEN and CDR2 SYDVKM. Trimming stripped 7 bases from V and 7 bases from J, with 8 bases between. The CDR3 coding sequence is TGTGCCAGCACCACCCAAAATGAGCAGTTCTTC. Translation: CASTTQNEQFF.

The count of this clone is one. The sample contains more than one DNA sequence encoding this CDR3. The rearrangement links TRBV7-6 to TRBJ2-7; D gene uncertain. The CDR3 is 14 residues long. V was shortened by 1 base and J by 1 base, with 8 bases between the two germline ends. From germline, CDR1 is SGHVS and CDR2 FNYEAQ. The CDR3 protein is CASSLDAGSYEQYF. CDR3 sequence (DNA): TGTGCCAGCAGCTTAGATGCAGGATCCTACGAGCAGTACTTC.